One sample yielded the 13 T cell receptor beta chains listed below, sequenced in a study of response to subunit inactivated influenza vaccine. TCRdb itself ran the RT-PCR reads through MiXCR, one entry per CDR3 protein. The sample holds about 500,000 distinct CDR3 sequences, about 15% seen once. This specimen consisted of CD4+ T cells sorted from PBMCs, obtained around 25 months after vaccination. These receptors all come from a man aged 45 to 70 who received an inactivated influenza vaccine.

This clonotype turned up a few times. V is TRBV12-3 or TRBV12-4 and J is TRBJ2-1; D remains ambiguous. Trimming cost V 5 bases and J 5 bases, with 16 bases left between them. This CDR3 is 15 amino acids long. The CDR3 loop reads CASSGLLNRHNEQFF. The CDR3 DNA reads TGTGCCAGCAGTGGGTTATTAAATCGCCACAATGAGCAGTTCTTC.

The V and J genes are TRBV12-3 or TRBV12-4 and TRBJ2-1, with 9 bases matching TRBD1. Trimming at V came to 6 bases and at J to 3 bases, leaving 6 bases not matched to a gene. This CDR3 comprises 15 residues. Here the CDR3 DNA reads TGTGCCAGCAGGCCCGGGACAGGGAGCTACAATGAGCAGTTCTTC. Amino acids: CASRPGTGSYNEQFF.

This clonotype was counted only a few times. The chain is built from TRBV20-1 and TRBJ2-1; no firm D call. CDR1 and CDR2 (germline): DFQATT, SNEGSKA (reference sequence). V gave up 0 bases and J gave up 3 bases, with 9 bases separating them. The CDR3 totals 14 residues. CDR3 DNA: TGCAGTGCTAGAGATCAAGAATACTACAATGAGCAGTTCTTC. This encodes CSARDQEYYNEQFF.

This clonotype was counted only a few times. The chain employs TRBV20-1 and TRBJ1-5, with a weak D call TRBD1 (6 bases). The CDR3 has 14 amino acids. Trimming took off 0 bases at V and 7 bases at J, with 13 bases between the two ends. Germline lookup yields CDR1 DFQATT and CDR2 SNEGSKA (reference sequence). The CDR3 region has the DNA TGCAGTGCTAGAGATACCGCAGGGGTACAGCCCCAGCATTTT. Amino acids: CSARDTAGVQPQHF.

The J gene is TRBJ2-3, the V gene TRBV24-1; no definite D call. CDR1 and CDR2 (germline): KGHDR, SFDVKD. The CDR3 has 15 residues. V was trimmed by 4 bases and J by 6 bases, leaving 16 bases between them. As DNA, the CDR3 is TGTGCCACCAGTGACCCGTCCCCTCTGGAGGATACGCAGTATTTT. It translates to CATSDPSPLEDTQYF.

In its sample, this clonotype was seen a few times. A junction boundary mismatches the germline segment, possibly from a read error. The chain joins TRBV7-9 to TRBJ2-1; possibly TRBD2 for D (5 bases). CDR1 is SEHNR, CDR2 FQNEAQ, per germline (reference sequence). CDR3 length equals 13 residues. CDR3 region: CASSLEVDRRGNF. In DNA, the CDR3 is TGTGCCAGCAGCTTAGAGGTGGACCGACGGGGAAACTTC.

The rearrangement joins TRBV14 to TRBJ2-2, with TRBD2 as a possible D gene (5 bases). This CDR3 contains 13 residues. Germline CDR1 SGHDN, CDR2 FVKESK. Trimming cost V 4 bases and J 6 bases, with 9 bases left between them. The CDR3 loop is CASSRRRPGELFF. The CDR3 region has the DNA TGTGCCAGCAGCCGGAGGCGTCCCGGGGAGCTGTTTTTT.

This rearrangement joins TRBV15 to TRBJ1-1; no clear D. Germline assignment: CDR1 LNHNV and CDR2 YYDKDF (reference sequence). Trimming took off 0 bases at V and 5 bases at J, with 13 bases between the two ends. The CDR3 contains 15 residues. This chain's CDR3 is CATSRDRREVTEAFF. The CDR3 bases are TGTGCCACCAGCAGAGATCGGCGGGAGGTGACTGAAGCTTTCTTT.

This clonotype has only a few counts. This chain links TRBV7-6 with TRBJ2-1; 9 nucleotides line up with TRBD2. The CDR3 is 16 amino acids. Germline V gene lookup returns CDR1 SGHVS and CDR2 FNYEAQ. Trimming at V came to 5 bases and at J to 4 bases, leaving 9 bases not matched to a gene. CDR3 loop: CASSTPLAGMYNEQFF. In DNA, the CDR3 is TGTGCCAGCAGCACCCCACTAGCGGGCATGTACAATGAGCAGTTCTTC.

The chain uses TRBV5-1 and TRBJ2-7, with D hard to call. Germline V CDR1 and CDR2: SGHRS, YFSETQ. This CDR3 has 14 amino acids. V dropped 4 bases and J dropped 3 bases, with 14 bases sitting between them. The CDR3 loop is CASSKEQAGYEQYF. CDR3 DNA: TGCGCCAGCAGCAAGGAACAAGCCGGCTACGAGCAGTACTTC.

This clonotype was counted ten times or more. The chain uses TRBV29-1 and TRBJ2-1; 8 positions agree with TRBD1. V dropped 6 bases and J dropped 6; count of bases not matched to a gene: 7. The CDR3 length is 13 residues. CDR1 is SQVTM, CDR2 ANQGSEA, per germline. CDR3 region: CSVGQVRGNEQFF. In nucleotides, the CDR3 is TGCAGCGTGGGACAGGTCCGGGGCAATGAGCAGTTCTTC.

V is TRBV28 and J is TRBJ2-7, with 9 nucleotides matching TRBD1. With V trimmed by 1 base and J by 1 base, 5 bases remained unmatched. The germline gives CDR1 MDHEN, CDR2 SYDVKM. This CDR3 is built from 16 residues. The CDR3 nucleotides are TGTGCCAGCAGTTTATTCGGGACAGGGAGATCCTACGAGCAGTACTTC. It encodes CASSLFGTGRSYEQYF.

The chain uses TRBV11-2 and TRBJ2-5; D possibly corresponds to TRBD2 (6 bases). The CDR3 loop spans 16 amino acids. The V gene's germline CDR1 is SGHAT and CDR2 FQNNGV. V was cut by 5 bases and J by 7 bases, with 23 bases left in between. The CDR3 is CASSPRRVSVGGTQYF. The CDR3 bases are TGTGCCAGCAGCCCTAGGAGGGTCAGTGTTGGGGGGACCCAGTACTTC. Complete variable domain (other parts from reference TRBV11-2 and TRBJ2-5): EAGVAQSPRYKIIEKRQSVAFWCNPISGHATLYWYQQILGQGPKLLIQFQNNGVVDDSQLPKDRFSAERLKGVDSTLKIQPAKLEDSAVYLCASSPRRVSVGGTQYFGPGTRLLVL.